Listed below are T cell receptor beta chains from one sample, sequenced in a study of shared clonotypes between healthy human individuals. Clones were read by immunoSEQ multiplex PCR, and TCRdb kept only the in-frame ones, dropping some. This table holds more than 450,000 clones, 79% found once. Specimen: PBMCs. These receptors came from a woman aged 40 to 50 in good health. Some clones in this sample may be carry-over from other donors' samples. Both conserved end residues are part of each CDR3. The D gene is left open where the match is weak. Expanded clones are given a class, and other clones once, few, many or no size at all.

J gene,D gene,V gene,clone size,CDR3 DNA,CDR3 protein
TRBJ2-2,TRBD2,TRBV13,.,TGTGCCAGCAGCTTAGGCCTAGCGGGACCGAACACCGGGGAGCTGTTTTTT,CASSLGLAGPNTGELFF
TRBJ2-5,.,TRBV2,.,TGTGCCAGCAGTACTAGGGGGGAGACCCAGTACTTC,CASSTRGETQYF
TRBJ1-2,.,TRBV19,.,TGTGCCAGTAGACCGGACATCTCCTATGGCTACACCTTC,CASRPDISYGYTF
TRBJ2-5,.,TRBV7-2,once,TGTGCCAGCAGCTCTTACCGGGAGACCCAGTACTTC,CASSSYRETQYF
TRBJ1-4,.,TRBV28,few,TGTGCCAGCAGTAACTATGTAGTGGCTCTGTTTTTT,CASSNYVVALFF
TRBJ1-2,.,TRBV7-3,.,TGTGCCAGCAGCTTAACGGCCGGGAGCCATGGCTACACCTTC,CASSLTAGSHGYTF
TRBJ2-1,.,TRBV29-1,.,TGCAGCGCACGACAGGGAGGCTATGAGCAGTTCTTC,CSARQGGYEQFF
TRBJ2-7,.,TRBV7-7,.,TGTGCTAGCAGCTTAGCGCCTGCGGGGGAGCAGTACTTC,CASSLAPAGEQYF
TRBJ1-1,TRBD1,TRBV2,.,TGTGCCAGCAGCGTCCGGACAGGGATGGAAGCTTTCTTT,CASSVRTGMEAFF
TRBJ1-5,TRBD1,TRBV5-6,few,TGTGCCAGCAGCTCAACCGGGACAGGGGGCGATCAGCCCCAGCATTTT,CASSSTGTGGDQPQHF
TRBJ2-2,.,TRBV7-2,.,TGTGCCAGCAGCTTAGCGAGGGCTGGCACCGGGGAGCTGTTTTTT,CASSLARAGTGELFF
TRBJ1-2,.,TRBV11-2,.,TGTGCCAGCAGCTTTGGGAACTATGGCTACACCTTC,CASSFGNYGYTF
TRBJ2-1,TRBD2,TRBV6-1,.,TGTGCCAGCAGGGCTAGCGGAAACAATGAGCAGTTCTTC,CASRASGNNEQFF
TRBJ2-5,TRBD2,TRBV6-5,few,TGTGCCAGCAGTTATGGCGGGACTAGCCGCCCAGAGACCCAGTACTTC,CASSYGGTSRPETQYF
TRBJ2-3,.,TRBV9,.,TGTGCCAGCAGCCCTAGAGTGGCTGTCGCAGATACGCAGTATTTT,CASSPRVAVADTQYF
TRBJ2-7,TRBD1,TRBV5-1,.,TGCGCCAGCAGCCTGGACAGGGATCCGGACGAGCAGTACTTC,CASSLDRDPDEQYF